This TCR beta chain originates from a study of T cell repertoires in cytomegalovirus infection (dated by TCRdb to between 2017 and 2020). Background on the whole study: Peptide stimulations targeted recently identified HLA-C-restricted CMV epitopes, whose presentation resists viral immunomodulation, together with well-studied HLA-B-restricted epitopes. The HLA type of each donor mattered for the analysis, because public TCR beta signatures pointed to carriage of CMV infection along with the matching HLA type.

Inclusive of the bounding cysteine and phenylalanine, the CDR3 is 16 residues long. Only the CDR3 region is kept as DNA, spanning 48 bases read in frame from base 1. Unmatched junction bases come to 10, with V trimmed by 6 bases and J by 4 bases. Beyond this particular receptor, the publication reports: The ex vivo response was dominated by HLA-C-restricted CMV-specific TCR beta clonotypes, and the single most frequent clonotype in two of eight donors was supplied by these HLA-C-restricted clonotypes. Cumulative frequency of public TCR beta family members discriminated carriers of CMV infection plus the relevant HLA type in this cohort and an independent approximately 350-donor cohort.

Sequencing used an Illumina HiSeq 1500. TCRdb passed the public sequencing reads through fastp at Q25 and MiXCR, retaining productive beta sequences. Each entry is one CDR3 protein sequence, shown with its most common DNA and genes. Counted in this sample were about 400,000 distinct CDR3 sequences; about 35% of them appeared once. Around an eighth of the sample is in the top ten clones. The sample's treatment or condition label, decoded: in vitro stimulation with specific CMV peptide epitopes to enrich CMV-specific T cells. This clonotype has just a few counts. Its antigen is still unknown. No much larger clonotype is one base removed from it; base qualities were not supplied.

The source is a human donor in good health (CMV status not recorded). Some clones in this sample may be carry-over from other donors' samples. The material sequenced was cultured PBMCs, taken from culture after CMV antigen stimulation. The chain uses TRBV12-3 or TRBV12-4 and TRBJ2-1; the central 9 bases match TRBD2. The sequenced DNA is TGTGCCAGCAGGGGACGGCTAGCGGGAAATTACAATGAGCAGTTCTTC. Translation gives CASRGRLAGNYNEQFF.